Following are 11 T cell receptor beta chains from one sample sequenced in a study of T cells in Graves' hyperthyroidism and ophthalmopathy. Using RNA transcripts as the source, TCR beta CDR3 regions were amplified. First-round RT-PCR with HTBI primers amplified the TCR CDR3 region. Via MiXCR, TCRdb re-called the multiplex PCR reads, giving one row per CDR3 protein. The data show about 690,000 distinct CDR3 sequences, roughly 17% seen once. Material for sequencing was blood. All receptors derive from a man aged 50 to 59 with Graves' hyperthyroidism.

This chain connects TRBV6-4 to TRBJ2-2; 7 bases map to TRBD1. The CDR3 runs to 16 residues. The germline gives CDR1 MRHNA, CDR2 SNTAGT. The trim removed 3 bases at V and 1 base at J, leaving 5 bases unmatched. Written as DNA, the CDR3 is TGTGCCAGCAGTGATGATCGGACAGGGAACACCGGGGAGCTGTTTTTT. It is translated as CASSDDRTGNTGELFF.

The chain combines TRBV27 with TRBJ1-1; no clear D gene. Trimming removed 3 bases from V and 6 bases from J, with 11 bases in between. CDR3 length: 13 amino acids. Germline V gives CDR1 MNHEY, CDR2 SMNVEV (reference sequence). The CDR3 here is CASSLWSGSEAFF. The CDR3 nucleotides read TGTGCCAGCAGTTTGTGGTCTGGTTCTGAAGCTTTCTTT.

The sample holds a few counts of this clonotype. V gene TRBV7-8 combines with J gene TRBJ1-1, with 7 bases aligning to TRBD1. CDR3 length: 14 residues. V trimming: 5 bases; J trimming: 0 bases; junction bases outside the gene matches: 3. Germline V gene lookup returns CDR1 SGHVS and CDR2 FQNEAQ. CDR3 bases: TGTGCCAGCAGCCAGGGGGAGATGAACACTGAAGCTTTCTTT. Translating gives CASSQGEMNTEAFF.

Details on this clonotype: Compared with germline, one end of the junction differs, possibly owing to a read error. This chain uses TRBV7-2 with TRBJ1-5; D unclear. Per the germline V gene, CDR1 is SGHTA and CDR2 is FQGNSA. The CDR3 length is 15 residues. The CDR3 here is CASSLYGYSDQPQHF. The CDR3 bases are TGTGCCAGCAGCTTATACGGCTATAGCGATCAGCCCCAGCATTTT.

The V gene is TRBV6-2 or TRBV6-3, the J gene TRBJ2-1, with TRBD2 matching 12 bases. The CDR3 runs 18 residues. With V trimmed by 2 bases and J by 8 bases, 13 bases remained unmatched. The germline gives CDR1 MNHEY, CDR2 SVGEGT. The CDR3 region has the DNA TGTGCCAGCAGTTACCAGGCCGTTCCGGGACTAGCGGGTGATGAGCAGTTCTTC. It is translated as CASSYQAVPGLAGDEQFF.

This sequence joins TRBV30 and TRBJ1-1, with a tentative D call TRBD1 (5 bases). Trimming left V 5 bases short and J 3 bases short, with 16 bases between. CDR1 and CDR2 (germline): GTSNPN, SVGIG (reference sequence). The CDR3 has 14 residues. CDR3: CAWRPGTLYTEAFF. CDR3 nucleotide sequence: TGTGCCTGGCGCCCCGGGACTCTTTACACTGAAGCTTTCTTT.

This clonotype was recorded a few times. This chain uses TRBV6-1 with TRBJ1-4, with D tentatively TRBD1 (5 bases). The germline V gene encodes CDR1 MNHNS and CDR2 SASEGT. The CDR3 runs 16 residues. Trimming shortened V by 6 bases and J by 7 bases, and 21 bases separated the two germline ends. CDR3 sequence reads: CASRSPPGRSGEKLFF. DNA for the CDR3: TGTGCCAGCAGGTCCCCCCCGGGACGTTCTGGTGAAAAACTGTTTTTT.

Regarding this clonotype: One junction end does not reproduce the germline sequence, and a read error may be involved. The gene calls are TRBV10-3 and TRBJ1-1; 7 bases are a match to TRBD1. The CDR3 covers 11 residues. Germline V gene data show CDR1 as ENHRY and CDR2 as SYGVKD. For the CDR3, the DNA is TGTGCCAATAGAGACAGGGATGAAGCTTCCTTT. Amino acid sequence: CANRDRDEASF.

This clonotype has just a few counts. The V and J genes are TRBV29-1 and TRBJ2-4, with 8 nucleotides matching TRBD2. The CDR3 sequence is 14 residues long. Germline loops: CDR1 SQVTM, CDR2 ANQGSEA. V lost 3 bases to trimming and J lost 12 bases; unmatched junction nucleotides: 13. The chain's CDR3 is CSVEVGLVSAGQYF. CDR3 nucleotides: TGCAGCGTTGAGGTGGGACTAGTGTCGGCGGGTCAGTACTTC.

This clonotype was seen many times. One base away lies a much larger clone, so this may be a sequencing read error. V gene TRBV12-3 or TRBV12-4 combines with J gene TRBJ2-3, with TRBD1 matching over 8 bases. This CDR3 has 13 amino acids. The V segment lost 6 bases and the J segment 2 bases; nucleotides outside the gene matches: 1. CDR3 nucleotides: TGTGCCAGCAGGGACAGGGTCACAGATACGCAGTATTTT. It specifies CASRDRVTDTQYF.

This clonotype has a count of ten or more. The chain carries TRBV10-1 and TRBJ2-7; 9 bases agree with TRBD2. The CDR3 runs to 14 residues. V lost 6 bases, J lost 1 base, and 4 bases stayed unmatched. Germline lookup yields CDR1 WNHNN and CDR2 SYGVQD (reference sequence). The CDR3 reads CASSDSGRSYEQYF. CDR3 in DNA: TGCGCCAGCAGCGATAGCGGGAGATCCTACGAGCAGTACTTC.